The clone carrying this TCR beta chain was recorded many times. This sample is drawn from a study of neurological immune-mediated disorders. Indicated time point: longitudinal time-point 3. Germline loops: CDR1 MNHNY, CDR2 SVGAGI (reference sequence). This CDR3 region has 16 residues. V lost 6 bases and J lost 5; bases outside the gene matches: 9. From 15-18 subjects, each sequencing run yielded over 190 million TCR-beta sequences. MiXCR was run by TCRdb on the 5' RACE reads, yielding one entry per CDR3 protein. Of around 100,000 distinct CDR3 sequences detected, about 10% appear once; the ten largest clones hold under 4%.

V and J are TRBV6-6 and TRBJ2-5, with 13 nucleotides matching TRBD2. The receptor comes from a female donor with HTLV-1-associated myelopathy (HAM/TSP). The sample taken for sequencing was PBMCs. CDR3 bases: TGTGCCAGCAGACCCGGACTAGCGGGGGCCTGGGAGACCCAGTACTTC. Encoded protein: CASRPGLAGAWETQYF.